The clone carrying this TCR beta chain was observed many times. This entry belongs to a study of T cells in Graves' hyperthyroidism and ophthalmopathy. Germline V lookup: CDR1 SEHNR, CDR2 FQNEAQ (reference sequence). The CDR3 length is 15 residues. V dropped 1 base and J dropped 3 bases, with 13 bases sitting between them. Ophthalmopathy patients had moderate-to-severe active disease, CAS ≥3, NOSPECS ≥4, and disease duration under 3 months. The source material, RNA transcripts, was used to amplify TCR beta CDR3 regions. RT-PCR in the first round (using the HTBI primer set) targeted the TCR CDR3. TCRdb reprocessed the multiplex PCR reads via MiXCR and lists one record per CDR3 protein. This table has about 600,000 distinct CDR3 sequences, 16% appearing once.

The sequencing sample was made of blood. The V call is TRBV7-9, the J call TRBJ2-7; D possibly uses TRBD1 or TRBD2 (5 bases each). The sequence came from a woman between 40 and 50 years old with Graves' ophthalmopathy. In nucleotides, the CDR3 is TGTGCCAGCAGCTTAGAAGGGGCTGGGGGCTACGAGCAGTACTTC. Encoded protein: CASSLEGAGGYEQYF.